This TCR beta chain came from a study of technical replicates of blood from a few donors. The V end was cut by 6 bases, the J end by 7 bases, with 15 bases between. The CDR3 length is 14 residues. Per germline, CDR1 LNHDA and CDR2 SQIVND (reference sequence). Sequenced by immunoSEQ multiplex PCR; TCRdb stores in-frame clones only, minus some. Among around 62,000 clones listed, less than 98% were seen once. The specimen sequenced was T cells isolated from PBMCs. The sequence was collected from a human donor in good health. This chain uses TRBV19 with TRBJ1-4; the D is unclear. CDR3 region: CASREFGGGEKLFF. Written as DNA, the CDR3 is TGTGCCAGTAGGGAATTCGGAGGTGGTGAAAAACTGTTTTTT.